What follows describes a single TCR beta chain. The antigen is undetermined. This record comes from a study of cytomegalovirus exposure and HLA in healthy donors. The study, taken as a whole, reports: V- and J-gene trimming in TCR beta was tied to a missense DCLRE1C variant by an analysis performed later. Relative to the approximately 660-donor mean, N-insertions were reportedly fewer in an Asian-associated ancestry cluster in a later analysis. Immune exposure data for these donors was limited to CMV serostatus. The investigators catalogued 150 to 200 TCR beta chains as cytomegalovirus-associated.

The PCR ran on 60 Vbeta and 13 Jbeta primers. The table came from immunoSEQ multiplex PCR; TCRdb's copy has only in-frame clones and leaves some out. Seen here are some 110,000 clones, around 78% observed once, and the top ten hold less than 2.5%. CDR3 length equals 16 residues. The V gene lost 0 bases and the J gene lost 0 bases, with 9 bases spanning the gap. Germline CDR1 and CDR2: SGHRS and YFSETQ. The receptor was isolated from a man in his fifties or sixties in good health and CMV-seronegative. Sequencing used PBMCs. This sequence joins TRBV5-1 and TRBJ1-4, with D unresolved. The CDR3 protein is CASSLGRVATNEKLFF. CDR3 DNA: TGCGCCAGCAGCTTGGGTAGAGTAGCAACTAATGAAAAACTGTTTTTT. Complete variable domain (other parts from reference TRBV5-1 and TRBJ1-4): KAGVTQTPRYLIKTRGQQVTLSCSPISGHRSVSWYQQTPGQGLQFLFEYFSETQRNKGNFPGRFSGRQFSNSRSEMNVSTLELGDSALYLCASSLGRVATNEKLFFGSGTQLSVL.